Sequencing of this TCR beta chain was carried out in a study of PD-1 blockade in mismatch repair-deficient tumors. Trimming took off 1 base at V and 2 bases at J, with 9 bases between the two ends. CDR1 is MGHRA, CDR2 YSYEKL, per germline. The CDR3 loop spans 15 amino acids. This clone was counted once. The antigen is not known. Using immunoSEQ multiplex PCR, the repertoire was profiled, and TCRdb retains in-frame clones only, with some absent. The sample lists about 9,800 clones; 70% to 90% were seen once. Time point here: 10-day in vitro stimulation with candidate neoantigen peptide 2. Mismatch repair deficiency was confirmed in all patients, by PCR or immunohistochemistry. Seven or eight ELISpot-reactive neoantigen peptides each drove a 10-day in vitro stimulation. A no-peptide control culture served as baseline for clone fold changes.

The V and J genes are TRBV4-1 and TRBJ2-1; no reliable D call. This TCR came from an adult with mismatch repair-deficient cancer. This specimen consisted of cells cultured in vitro, obtained from a patient treated with pembrolizumab. CDR3 region: CASSQGQIAYNEQFF. CDR3 bases: TGCGCCAGCAGCCAAGGTCAGATCGCCTACAATGAGCAGTTCTTC.